The source of this T cell receptor beta chain is a study of T cell changes during pregnancy in multiple sclerosis. V was pared by 1 base and J by 0 bases, with 4 bases of the junction left unmatched. This CDR3 has 17 amino acids. Germline V gene lookup returns CDR1 LNHDA and CDR2 SQIVND (reference sequence). The protocol was immunoSEQ multiplex PCR, while the TCRdb copy is restricted to in-frame clones and leaves out a portion. The data contain 35,000 to 45,000 clones, 91% of them seen just once; the ten biggest clones take up approximately 2%. The chain employs TRBV19 and TRBJ2-2; TRBD2 matches 8 bases. The sample consisted of CD4+ T cells from peripheral blood mononuclear cells, taken after pregnancy. The TCR was taken from a female donor in good health, enrolled as a control in a pregnancy study. The CDR3 here is CASSIAWRGANTGELFF. The CDR3 DNA sequence: TGTGCCAGTAGTATAGCTTGGCGGGGGGCGAACACCGGGGAGCTGTTTTTT.